The clone carrying this T cell receptor beta chain occurred a few times. A J-beta primer mix and a sample-barcoded 5' primer were used in a second PCR of roughly 6 to 11 cycles. Every sample gave at least 2.5 million paired-end reads containing CDR3. TCRdb passed the 5' RACE reads through MiXCR, listing each CDR3 protein once. The top ten hold 4% of the sample, which has 1.5 million to 1.9 million distinct CDR3 sequences, 42% seen once. This sample is drawn from a study of blood T cells in healthy people across ages. Study-wide context: Every two T cells gave about one barcoded beta molecule via template switching.

The CDR3 has 17 residues. V was clipped by 5 bases and J by 1 base, with 20 bases between them. Per germline, CDR1 MGHRA and CDR2 YSYEKL. The origin of this receptor is a woman aged 18 to 35 in good health. The material sequenced was blood. This rearrangement joins TRBV4-1 to TRBJ1-1, with D perhaps TRBD1 (5 bases). The CDR3 protein is CASSKKRVSGQNTEAFF. DNA of the CDR3: TGCGCCAGCAGCAAAAAGCGAGTGTCAGGACAGAACACTGAAGCTTTCTTT.